A selection of T cell receptor beta chains follows, all from one sample in a study of shared clonotypes between healthy human individuals. Some clones are missing from TCRdb's copy, which holds only in-frame ones; the method was immunoSEQ multiplex PCR. The table includes around 2,000,000 clones, less than 95% detected once. Sequenced: naive CD8+ T cells sorted from blood. The origin of the receptors is a man aged 18 to 30 in good health. Both conserved end residues are part of each CDR3.

v_call: TRBV7-9; j_call: TRBJ2-5; cdr3_aa: CASSLGLAGAGETQYF
v_call: TRBV5-4; j_call: TRBJ2-1; cdr3_aa: CASSLDRYNEQFF
v_call: TRBV4-1; j_call: TRBJ2-2; cdr3_aa: CASSLKQGLGELFF
v_call: TRBV27; j_call: TRBJ2-1; cdr3_aa: CASSLSGVHEQFF
v_call: TRBV5-6; j_call: TRBJ2-7; cdr3_aa: CASSLDGDEQYF
v_call: TRBV4-1; j_call: TRBJ1-5; cdr3_aa: CASSQAGPTYSNQPQHF
v_call: TRBV6-4; j_call: TRBJ2-1; cdr3_aa: CASSTDPTNYNEQFF
v_call: TRBV10-3; j_call: TRBJ2-7; cdr3_aa: CAISGGSPDRGTYEQYF
v_call: TRBV15; j_call: TRBJ1-3; cdr3_aa: CATSATEGNTIYF
v_call: TRBV7-6; j_call: TRBJ1-5; cdr3_aa: CASSLANLQPQHF
v_call: TRBV9; j_call: TRBJ1-3; cdr3_aa: CASSDAEARATGDTIYF
v_call: TRBV27; j_call: TRBJ2-1; cdr3_aa: CASSWGGDNEQFF
v_call: TRBV2; j_call: TRBJ1-6; cdr3_aa: CASRDSSWSNSPLHF